Reported below is one T cell receptor (beta chain). These data are taken from a study of cytomegalovirus exposure and HLA in healthy donors. With 60 Vbeta and 13 Jbeta primers, the PCR was carried out. The data were produced by immunoSEQ multiplex PCR, yet TCRdb's version contains in-frame clones alone and is incomplete. Among about 98,000 clones listed, over 60% were seen once. J gave up 4 bases and V 4 bases, and 8 bases lay outside the gene matches. The germline gives CDR1 LNHDA, CDR2 SQIVND (reference sequence). The CDR3 has 15 amino acids. This clonotype was obtained from a human donor in good health. The sequencing sample was made of PBMCs. The chain uses TRBV19 and TRBJ2-7, with 9 nucleotides matching TRBD2. The DNA of the CDR3 is TGTGCCAGTAGTACTCAGCGGGAGGCCTCGTACGAGCAGTACTTC. Protein product: CASSTQREASYEQYF.